This T cell receptor beta chain was identified in a study of shared clonotypes between healthy human individuals. Here immunoSEQ multiplex PCR was the method, and the copy in TCRdb shows in-frame clones only, minus some. The sample shows around 2.5 million clones, approximately 93% of them seen only once. The CDR3 is 16 residues long. Germline V gives CDR1 MDHEN, CDR2 SYDVKM. This clone was seen only once. This TCR came from a man between 18 and 35 years old in good health. Some clones in this sample may be carry-over from other donors' samples. The chain links TRBV28 to TRBJ2-5; D may be TRBD2 (6 bases). The J call is doubtful: the DNA matches TRBJ2-7 better. Sequencing input: naive CD4+ T cells from PBMCs. Subset in this sample: CD45RA+ positively selected. CDR3 loop: CASIPPMGGASYEQYF. The CDR3 region has the DNA TGTGCCAGCATCCCCCCGATGGGGGGTGCTTCCTACGAGCAGTACTTC.